This T cell receptor beta chain was identified in a study of T cells of healthy individuals (dated by TCRdb to 2016 to 2019). The library relied on 5' RACE. The instrument given in TCRdb is Illumina MiSeq. The public reads were run again by TCRdb, first through fastp at Q25 and then through MiXCR, and only productive beta chains were kept. Identical CDR3 protein sequences are pooled into one entry, listed with their most common genes and DNA. This sample gives 38,000 or so distinct CDR3 sequences in total; about 4.5% of them show up just once. The ten largest clonotypes hold around 9.6% of the sample. From cysteine to phenylalanine, the CDR3 is 17 amino acids long. Left in the record is the CDR3 DNA by itself, 51 bases read in frame from the first base. V sheds 3 bases and J sheds 3 bases, leaving 18 bases between their ends. Via the germline V gene (reference sequence), CDR1 is LNHDA and CDR2 SQIVND.

This clonotype appeared many times. Its specific antigen is unknown. No much larger clone is present one base from it, and per-base qualities are unavailable. This TCR derives from a human donor in good health. The sequence is built from TRBV19 and TRBJ2-4; the D gene could be TRBD1 or TRBD2, each one agreeing over 5 bases. The DNA is TGTGCCAGTAGTATCGGAGTAGGGACCTCGGGCAAAAACATTCAGTACTTC. It translates to CASSIGVGTSGKNIQYF.